This paragraph reports one TCR beta chain. Its cognate antigen is unknown. The CDR3 length is 17 residues. CDR1 is LGHDT and CDR2 is YNNKEL in the germline V gene (reference sequence). The trim removed 1 base at V and 1 base at J, leaving 7 bases unmatched. The sample is drawn from a study of post-analysis software for immune sequencing data. About the research overall: The disease courses spanned relapsing-remitting, secondary progressive and progressive-relapsing forms of multiple sclerosis. Study-wide results and limits: Controls had lower frequencies than patients of 4 or 5 TRBV segments, which included TRBV5-6, TRBV5-1 and TRBV20-1. Comparison with controls showed significantly lower normalized Chao1 diversity in multiple sclerosis patients.

Every TCR beta cDNA library bore unique molecular identifiers. The yield from about 1 to 10 million T cells was 500,000 or so cDNA molecules in total. One entry per CDR3 protein, called by TCRdb with MiXCR from the PCR reads. This table holds roughly 540,000 distinct CDR3 sequences, around 31% found once. Sequences were obtained from blood. The receptor comes from a girl aged 2-17 years with multiple sclerosis. The V gene is TRBV3-1, the J gene TRBJ2-5; 9 bases align to TRBD2. The CDR3 here is CASSQGLSAGGQETQYF. The CDR3, as DNA: TGTGCCAGCAGCCAAGGTCTCTCAGCGGGGGGCCAAGAGACCCAGTACTTC.